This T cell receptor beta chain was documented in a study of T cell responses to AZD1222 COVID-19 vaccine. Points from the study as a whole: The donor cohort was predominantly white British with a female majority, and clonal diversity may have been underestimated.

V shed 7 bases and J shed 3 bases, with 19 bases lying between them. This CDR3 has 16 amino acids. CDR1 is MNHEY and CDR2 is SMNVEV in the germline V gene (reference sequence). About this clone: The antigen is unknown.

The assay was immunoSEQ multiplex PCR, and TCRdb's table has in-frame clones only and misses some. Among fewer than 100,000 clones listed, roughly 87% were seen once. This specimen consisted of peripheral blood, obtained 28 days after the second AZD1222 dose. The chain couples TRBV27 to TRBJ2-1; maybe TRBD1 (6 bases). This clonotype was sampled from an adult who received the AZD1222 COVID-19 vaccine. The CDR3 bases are TGTGCCAGCACCCCAGACAGGACTTGGGGCTACAATGAGCAGTTCTTC. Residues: CASTPDRTWGYNEQFF.